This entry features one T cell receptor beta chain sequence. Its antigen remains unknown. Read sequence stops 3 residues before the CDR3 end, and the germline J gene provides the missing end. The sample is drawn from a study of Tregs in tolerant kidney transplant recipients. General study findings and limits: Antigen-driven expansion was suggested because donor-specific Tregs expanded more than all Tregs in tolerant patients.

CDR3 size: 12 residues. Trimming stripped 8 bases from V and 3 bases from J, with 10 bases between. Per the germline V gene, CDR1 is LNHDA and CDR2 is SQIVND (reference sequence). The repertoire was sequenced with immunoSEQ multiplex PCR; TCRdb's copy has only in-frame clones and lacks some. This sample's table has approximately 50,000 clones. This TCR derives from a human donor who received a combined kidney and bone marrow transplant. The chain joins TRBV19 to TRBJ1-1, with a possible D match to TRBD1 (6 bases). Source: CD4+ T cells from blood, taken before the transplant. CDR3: CASSQGYTEAFF. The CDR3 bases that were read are TGTGCCAGTTCACAGGGTTACACTGAA.